The 32 T cell receptor beta chains below all came from one sample that was sequenced in a study of long-term antiretroviral therapy in people with HIV. Researchers ran immunoSEQ v3.0 at survey level. Only in-frame clones appear in the TCRdb table, and some are missing; sequencing was by immunoSEQ multiplex PCR. The sample has tens of thousands of clones; roughly 96% are singletons. The material was unsorted PBMCs, obtained 6 to 6.5 years after starting antiretroviral therapy. These receptors all stem from a man aged 25 to 45 with HIV.

The genes are TRBV5-4 and TRBJ2-7; D gene unclear. Looked up from germline, CDR1 is SGHNT and CDR2 is YYREEE (reference sequence). The length of the CDR3 is 12 residues. V lost 4 bases and J 7 bases, leaving 12 bases between the germline ends. The CDR3 DNA reads TGTGCCAGCAGCCTCGGCTCTGAGGAGCAGTACTTC. It yields the protein CASSLGSEEQYF.

V is TRBV7-9 and J is TRBJ2-5; D is uncertain. This CDR3 has 14 amino acids. Per the germline V gene, CDR1 is SEHNR and CDR2 is FQNEAQ (reference sequence). Deletions cut 1 base from V and 5 bases from J, with 11 bases between. CDR3 region: CASSLVRTEETQYF. CDR3 in DNA: TGTGCCAGCAGCTTAGTACGCACTGAGGAGACCCAGTACTTC.

The chain couples TRBV4-1 to TRBJ1-2; no clear D. Trimming removed 1 base at V and 7 bases at J, with 10 bases between. The CDR3 runs to 13 residues. Per germline, CDR1 MGHRA and CDR2 YSYEKL. DNA for the CDR3: TGCGCCAGCAGCCAAGCTTTTCTCGGTGGCTACACCTTC. Residues: CASSQAFLGGYTF.

In this sample, this clone turned up once. This chain uses TRBV4-1 with TRBJ1-2; a weak D match, TRBD1 (6 bases). CDR3 length: 17 residues. The V gene lost 0 bases and the J gene lost 2 bases, with 16 bases spanning the gap. Germline lookup yields CDR1 MGHRA and CDR2 YSYEKL. CDR3 nucleotides: TGCGCCAGCAGCCAAGATCCAGGGGTGATATCAAACTATGGCTACACCTTC. This gives the protein CASSQDPGVISNYGYTF.

This chain links TRBV6-5 with TRBJ2-5; the match to TRBD2 covers 7 bases. CDR3 length: 14 amino acids. Looked up from germline, CDR1 is MNHEY and CDR2 is SVGAGI. V lost 2 bases to trimming and J lost 7 bases; unmatched junction nucleotides: 7. The CDR3 DNA is TGTGCCAGCAGTTACACCCGCGGCGGGGGGACCCAGTACTTC. Translated: CASSYTRGGGTQYF.

This clone was counted once. The V gene is TRBV5-6, the J gene TRBJ2-7; the D gene is possibly TRBD1 (6 bases). Trimming stripped 4 bases from V and 5 bases from J, with 10 bases between. Germline V gene lookup returns CDR1 SGHDT and CDR2 YYEEEE. The CDR3 extends over 12 amino acids. The CDR3 is CASSLNRDEQYF. The DNA for the CDR3 is TGTGCCAGCAGCCTGAACAGGGACGAGCAGTACTTC.

V gene TRBV15 combines with J gene TRBJ2-7; weak D call: TRBD1 (6 bases). The CDR3 sequence is 12 residues long. V was pared by 5 bases and J by 3 bases, with 8 bases between. The germline CDR1 and CDR2 sequences are LNHNV and YYDKDF (reference sequence). The CDR3, as DNA: TGTGCCACCAGCTTAGGGGGCTACGAGCAGTACTTC. This sequence encodes CATSLGGYEQYF.

This chain uses TRBV5-4 with TRBJ2-1, with 7 bases fitting TRBD2. Unmatched junction bases numbered 5, after V lost 0 bases and J lost 2 bases. The CDR3 spans 16 residues. CDR1 is SGHNT, CDR2 YYREEE, per germline (reference sequence). CDR3 DNA sequence: TGTGCCAGCAGCTTGGGCCCGGGGACTACCTACAATGAGCAGTTCTTC. Translation gives CASSLGPGTTYNEQFF.

This clone was detected once. Here the CDR3 reads CASSLDPTGTDTQYF. CDR3 in DNA: TGTGCCAGCAGTCTCGACCCGACCGGCACAGATACGCAGTATTTT. J is TRBJ2-3 and V is TRBV6-5; D remains unclear. This CDR3 region has 15 residues. V was pared by 5 bases and J by 1 base, with 13 bases between. Germline V gene sequence: CDR1 MNHEY, CDR2 SVGAGI.

The V and J genes are TRBV18 and TRBJ2-2; unclear D gene. The germline CDR1 and CDR2 sequences are KGHSH and LQKENI. Trimming removed 4 bases from V and 5 bases from J, with 5 bases in between. The CDR3 sequence is 12 residues long. CDR3 region: CASSLGTGELFF. CDR3 DNA: TGTGCCAGCTCACTGGGTACCGGGGAGCTGTTTTTT.

The chain is built from TRBV18 and TRBJ2-2; possible D gene TRBD2, 5 bases. Germline V lookup: CDR1 KGHSH, CDR2 LQKENI. V was trimmed by 0 bases and J by 5 bases, leaving 7 bases between them. This CDR3 contains 14 residues. The CDR3 protein is CASSPPTGTGELFF. The CDR3, as DNA: TGTGCCAGCTCACCACCCACGGGGACCGGGGAGCTGTTTTTT.

The rearrangement links TRBV27 to TRBJ2-7; 7 nucleotides match TRBD2. From germline, CDR1 is MNHEY and CDR2 SMNVEV (reference sequence). With 3 bases clipped from V and 2 bases from J, the junction kept 7 bases outside the gene matches. The CDR3 consists of 15 residues. CDR3: CASSFSASGTYEQYF. In nucleotides, the CDR3 is TGTGCCAGCAGTTTCTCGGCTAGCGGAACCTACGAGCAGTACTTC.

The chain recombines TRBV7-9 with TRBJ1-5, with 12 bases matching TRBD1. The CDR3 is 16 amino acids. CDR1 is SEHNR and CDR2 is FQNEAQ in the germline V gene (reference sequence). With 4 bases clipped from V and 6 bases from J, the junction kept 7 bases outside the gene matches. The CDR3 DNA reads TGTGCCAGCAGCTCAGAGGGACAGGGGGCGGGTCAGCCCCAGCATTTT. Translation: CASSSEGQGAGQPQHF.

J is TRBJ1-3 and V is TRBV30, with TRBD1 matching over 9 bases. Unmatched junction bases numbered 0, after V lost 3 bases and J lost 0 bases. Germline-derived CDR1 and CDR2 are GTSNPN and SVGIG (reference sequence). This CDR3 has 14 residues. The CDR3 sequence: CAWRTGGSGNTIYF. CDR3 bases: TGTGCCTGGAGGACAGGGGGCTCTGGAAACACCATATATTTT. Drawing the rest from reference TRBV30 and TRBJ1-3, the complete variable domain is SQTIHQWPATLVQPVGSPLSLECTVEGTSNPNLYWYRQAAGRGLQLLFYSVGIGQISSEVPQNLSASRPQDRQFILSSKKLLLSDSGFYLCAWRTGGSGNTIYFGEGSWLTVV.

J is TRBJ1-4 and V is TRBV11-2; D gene ambiguous. CDR1 is SGHAT and CDR2 is FQNNGV in the germline V gene. The CDR3 has 14 residues. V was trimmed by 3 bases and J by 3 bases, leaving 8 bases between them. This chain's CDR3 is CASSFGSANEKLFF. The CDR3 region has the DNA TGTGCCAGCAGCTTTGGGTCCGCTAATGAAAAACTGTTTTTT.

The chain carries TRBV13 and TRBJ1-1, with D unclear. Trimming took 5 bases from V and 4 from J, leaving 14 bases between them. The germline gives CDR1 PRHDT, CDR2 FYEKMQ (reference sequence). The CDR3 has 14 amino acids. The CDR3 sequence: CASSPPRGLTEAFF. The CDR3, as DNA: TGTGCCAGCAGCCCCCCACGAGGCCTCACTGAAGCTTTCTTT.

This clone was detected only once. J is TRBJ1-5 and V is TRBV27; 7 bases fit TRBD1. Germline lookup yields CDR1 MNHEY and CDR2 SMNVEV (reference sequence). V shed 2 bases and J 2 bases; nucleotides not matched to a gene: 3. There are 15 residues in the CDR3. CDR3 nucleotide sequence: TGTGCCAGCAGTTTACTTGGGACAGGCAATCAGCCCCAGCATTTT. Translating gives CASSLLGTGNQPQHF.

V is TRBV7-3 and J is TRBJ2-3; 9 bases match TRBD2. Trimming cost V 5 bases and J 1 base; bases outside gene matches: 4. This CDR3 has 15 residues. CDR1 and CDR2 (germline): SGHTA, FQGTGA. CDR3 sequence: CASSPSSGGTDTQYF. The CDR3 nucleotides are TGTGCCAGCAGCCCATCTAGCGGGGGCACAGATACGCAGTATTTT.

The V call is TRBV5-1, the J call TRBJ2-1, with TRBD1 matching 8 bases. V lost 4 bases, J lost 8 bases, and 8 bases stayed unmatched. The CDR3 loop spans 14 amino acids. Germline CDR1 is SGHRS and CDR2 is YFSETQ. CDR3 residues: CASSTRGPIYEQFF. CDR3 nucleotides: TGCGCCAGCAGCACCAGGGGGCCAATATATGAGCAGTTCTTC.

V gene TRBV7-9 combines with J gene TRBJ2-7; no clear D. The V and J ends lost 2 bases and 5 bases respectively, with 10 bases between them. CDR1 SEHNR and CDR2 FQNEAQ come from the germline V gene (reference sequence). This CDR3 has 13 residues. CDR3 region: CASSLPERNEQYF. CDR3 coding DNA: TGTGCCAGCAGCTTACCAGAGAGAAACGAGCAGTACTTC. Drawing the rest from reference TRBV7-9 and TRBJ2-7, the complete variable domain is DTGVSQNPRHKITKRGQNVTFRCDPISEHNRLYWYRQTLGQGPEFLTYFQNEAQLEKSRLLSDRFSAERPKGSFSTLEIQRTEQGDSAMYLCASSLPERNEQYFGPGTRLTVT.

A single count supports this clone. The chain uses TRBV27 and TRBJ2-1, with 14 bases identical to TRBD2. CDR3 length: 19 amino acids. Germline lookup yields CDR1 MNHEY and CDR2 SMNVEV (reference sequence). The J segment lost 4 bases and the V segment lost 8 bases, leaving 16 bases of the junction unmatched. The CDR3 DNA reads TGTGCCAGCGGAACGGGGAGAAGACTAGCGGGAGGGCCTTACAATGAGCAGTTCTTC. It translates to CASGTGRRLAGGPYNEQFF.

The gene calls are TRBV5-1 and TRBJ1-4; D unresolved. Between the trimmed V and J ends, which lost 1 base and 6 bases, there was a span of 7 bases. Per germline, CDR1 SGHRS and CDR2 YFSETQ. This CDR3 has 13 amino acids. CDR3 nucleotide sequence: TGCGCCAGCAGCTTGACAGTAGATGAAAAACTGTTTTTT. Amino acid sequence: CASSLTVDEKLFF. Looking up the rest from reference TRBV5-1 and TRBJ1-4 gives the full variable domain: KAGVTQTPRYLIKTRGQQVTLSCSPISGHRSVSWYQQTPGQGLQFLFEYFSETQRNKGNFPGRFSGRQFSNSRSEMNVSTLELGDSALYLCASSLTVDEKLFFGSGTQLSVL.

The CDR3 protein is CASSITTGDSYGYTF. CDR3 nucleotides: TGTGCCAGCAGTATCACCACGGGGGACAGCTATGGCTACACCTTC. The rearrangement joins TRBV27 to TRBJ1-2; 7 nucleotides align to TRBD1. The CDR3 has 15 amino acids. Germline assignment: CDR1 MNHEY and CDR2 SMNVEV (reference sequence). The J segment lost 4 bases and the V segment lost 5 bases, leaving 10 bases of the junction unmatched.

V is TRBV7-6 and J is TRBJ2-7, with TRBD1 identical over 10 bases. The CDR3 is 15 residues long. Looked up from germline, CDR1 is SGHVS and CDR2 is FNYEAQ. The V gene end was trimmed by 5 bases and the J gene end by 4 bases; junction bases not matched to a gene: 8. The CDR3 reads CASSVQDRGLYEQYF. The CDR3 DNA reads as TGTGCCAGCAGCGTCCAAGACAGGGGGCTATACGAGCAGTACTTC.

The chain couples TRBV2 to TRBJ1-1; the D gene is possibly TRBD1 (6 bases). The CDR3 is 13 residues long. Germline loops: CDR1 SNHLY, CDR2 FYNNEI. Between the trimmed V and J ends, which lost 4 bases and 1 base, there was a span of 7 bases. CDR3 DNA: TGTGCCAGCAGTGTACAGGGGAACACTGAAGCTTTCTTT. Protein: CASSVQGNTEAFF.

The chain carries TRBV4-1 and TRBJ2-1; D is possibly TRBD2 (6 bases). Trimming stripped 1 base from V and 3 bases from J, with 16 bases between. The CDR3 covers 17 residues. CDR1 and CDR2 from the germline V gene are MGHRA and YSYEKL. CDR3 sequence: CASSQVMGGGDYNEQFF. The CDR3 DNA follows: TGCGCCAGCAGCCAAGTCATGGGGGGTGGAGACTACAATGAGCAGTTCTTC.

The chain joins TRBV2 to TRBJ2-3; 7 bases match TRBD2. CDR1 is SNHLY and CDR2 is FYNNEI in the germline V gene. The V gene end was trimmed by 2 bases and the J gene end by 2 bases; junction bases not matched to a gene: 10. CDR3 length: 17 amino acids. The CDR3 DNA reads TGTGCCAGCAGTGAATCGGGACTATTTCCCTACACAGATACGCAGTATTTT. It is translated as CASSESGLFPYTDTQYF.

This clone was counted a single time. V is TRBV6-5 and J is TRBJ1-3; D gene ambiguous. This CDR3 spans 12 amino acids. V was cut by 8 bases and J by 0 bases, with 5 bases left in between. Germline lookup yields CDR1 MNHEY and CDR2 SVGAGI. The CDR3 DNA sequence: TGTGCCAGCTTCTCCTCTGGAAACACCATATATTTT. Protein sequence: CASFSSGNTIYF.

The chain employs TRBV9 and TRBJ2-1; 8 bases fit TRBD1. V trimming: 4 bases; J trimming: 4 bases; junction bases outside the gene matches: 4. This CDR3 comprises 14 residues. Germline loops: CDR1 SGDLS, CDR2 YYNGEE. CDR3 coding DNA: TGTGCCAGCAGCCCGTGGACAGGGTACAATGAGCAGTTCTTC. Translating gives CASSPWTGYNEQFF.

The chain uses TRBV19 and TRBJ2-7; TRBD2 matches 12 bases. The CDR3 consists of 17 residues. Trimming cost V 5 bases and J 2 bases; bases outside gene matches: 10. Germline CDR1 is LNHDA and CDR2 is SQIVND (reference sequence). The CDR3 loop reads CASSSWTSGKGAYEQYF. The DNA of the CDR3 is TGTGCCAGTAGTTCGTGGACTAGCGGGAAAGGGGCCTACGAGCAGTACTTC.

The genes are TRBV6-6 and TRBJ2-2; 12 positions agree with TRBD2. Trimming cost V 4 bases and J 6 bases; bases outside gene matches: 6. CDR3 length: 16 residues. Germline CDR1 reads MNHNY; CDR2 reads SVGAGI (reference sequence). The DNA for the CDR3 is TGTGCCAGCAGTTCCCTGACTAGCGGGAGCGCCGGGGAGCTGTTTTTT. The encoded protein is CASSSLTSGSAGELFF.

V usage is TRBV6-4 and J usage is TRBJ2-1; the D gene is possibly TRBD2 (5 bases). This CDR3 has 13 amino acids. CDR1 is MRHNA and CDR2 is SNTAGT in the germline V gene. Trimming cost V 5 bases and J 0 bases, with 5 bases left between them. Here the CDR3 DNA reads TGTGCCAGCAGTCGGGGCTCCTACAATGAGCAGTTCTTC. It encodes CASSRGSYNEQFF.